This T cell receptor beta chain appears in the sequencing data of a study of PD-1 blockade in mismatch repair-deficient tumors. Broader study findings: Tumor-resident clones, often absent from pretreatment blood, expanded after pembrolizumab and then contracted.

The CDR3 has 15 residues. Between the trimmed V and J ends, which lost 3 bases and 2 bases, there was a span of 12 bases. From germline, CDR1 is SGHKS and CDR2 YYEKEE (reference sequence). As for this clone: Its specificity is unknown.

The table came from immunoSEQ multiplex PCR; TCRdb's copy has only in-frame clones and leaves some out. The data contain roughly 80,000 clones, more than 65% of them singletons. The sequences come from peripheral blood, collected 12 weeks after starting pembrolizumab. The J gene is TRBJ2-1, the V gene TRBV5-5, with D perhaps TRBD1 or TRBD2 (5 bases each). This TCR was sampled from an adult with mismatch repair-deficient cancer. Here the CDR3 reads CASSWGPTPYNEQFF. In nucleotides, the CDR3 is TGTGCCAGCAGCTGGGGACCTACGCCCTACAATGAGCAGTTCTTC.